The 20 T cell receptor beta chains below come from one sample, sequenced in a study of cytotoxic CD8 clonotypes in ibrutinib-treated CLL. Profiled with immunoSEQ multiplex PCR; TCRdb holds only in-frame clones, not every one. Of tens of thousands of clones in the sample, almost 70% were seen once. This specimen consisted of PBMCs, obtained after 12 months of ibrutinib treatment. The receptors originated from a human donor with chronic lymphocytic leukemia.

The chain links TRBV7-2 to TRBJ2-7, with 11 bases identical to TRBD2. V dropped 3 bases and J dropped 4; count of bases not matched to a gene: 8. The CDR3 is made up of 16 amino acids. Germline V gene data show CDR1 as SGHTA and CDR2 as FQGNSA. In DNA, the CDR3 is TGTGCCAGCAGCTTGATGGGGACTAGCGGATCGTACGAGCAGTACTTC. Its protein product is CASSLMGTSGSYEQYF.

This chain connects TRBV9 to TRBJ2-1; D uncertain. This CDR3 is 13 amino acids long. The germline V gene has CDR1 SGDLS and CDR2 YYNGEE. V lost 2 bases and J 4 bases, leaving 7 bases between the germline ends. The CDR3 DNA reads TGTGCCAGCAGCGTTGGATCTTACAATGAGCAGTTCTTC. Translated: CASSVGSYNEQFF. Filled out from reference TRBV9 and TRBJ2-1, the complete variable domain reads DSGVTQTPKHLITATGQRVTLRCSPRSGDLSVYWYQQSLDQGLQFLIQYYNGEERAKGNILERFSAQQFPDLHSELNLSSLELGDSALYFCASSVGSYNEQFFGPGTRLTVL.

V and J are TRBV5-6 and TRBJ2-1; TRBD1 is a possible D gene (6 bases). The V end was cut by 0 bases, the J end by 1 base, with 14 bases between. Germline V gene sequence: CDR1 SGHDT, CDR2 YYEEEE. This CDR3 is 17 amino acids long. For the CDR3, the DNA is TGTGCCAGCAGCTTGGCCGGGTTGCAGGGGTCCTACAATGAGCAGTTCTTC. Residues: CASSLAGLQGSYNEQFF.

The chain recombines TRBV10-3 with TRBJ2-1, with TRBD2 identical over 13 bases. The CDR3 is made up of 14 amino acids. Germline values: CDR1 ENHRY, CDR2 SYGVKD. The V and J ends lost 10 bases and 7 bases, in that order; junction bases with no gene match: 7. DNA for the CDR3: TGTGCCACCTGGACTAGCGGGAGTGAAAATGAGCAGTTCTTC. Translated, it gives CATWTSGSENEQFF.

V is TRBV18 and J is TRBJ2-1; 9 bases agree with TRBD2. V gave up 1 base and J gave up 9 bases; unmatched junction bases: 10. Germline CDR1 is KGHSH and CDR2 is LQKENI. The length of the CDR3 is 16 residues. The CDR3 DNA is TGTGCCAGCTCACCACGGCGGGAGGGCCGAAATGGTGAGCAGTTCTTC. Protein sequence: CASSPRREGRNGEQFF.

This clone was seen more than once but under ten times. The chain joins TRBV6-5 to TRBJ2-7, with 10 bases matching TRBD2. V was pared by 10 bases and J by 4 bases, with 4 bases of the junction left unmatched. The CDR3 loop spans 12 amino acids. CDR1 is MNHEY and CDR2 is SVGAGI in the germline V gene. The CDR3 bases are TGTGCCACGGTAGCGGGAGGTTACGAGCAGTACTTC. As protein: CATVAGGYEQYF.

This chain links TRBV6-6 with TRBJ1-1; TRBD1 matches 9 bases. Germline values: CDR1 MNHNY, CDR2 SVGAGI (reference sequence). This CDR3 contains 15 residues. V gave up 6 bases and J gave up 4 bases; unmatched junction bases: 9. CDR3 coding DNA: TGTGCCAGCAGGGGGACAGGGAGGCAGGGCACTGAAGCTTTCTTT. It is translated as CASRGTGRQGTEAFF.

The chain has TRBV5-1 and TRBJ2-7; 9 positions agree with TRBD1. With 9 bases clipped from V and 5 bases from J, the junction kept 9 bases outside the gene matches. The CDR3 loop spans 13 amino acids. The germline gives CDR1 SGHRS, CDR2 YFSETQ. CDR3 amino acids: CATAPGQGDEQYF. As DNA, the CDR3 is TGCGCCACTGCTCCGGGACAGGGAGACGAGCAGTACTTC.

V gene TRBV4-3 combines with J gene TRBJ2-7; D is unresolved. The CDR3 has 14 amino acids. From germline, CDR1 is LGHNA and CDR2 YSLEER. V lost 0 bases and J lost 0, with 6 bases in between. CDR3 bases: TGCGCCAGCAGCCAAGAACATAGCTCCTACGAGCAGTACTTC. Translated, it gives CASSQEHSSYEQYF.

This CDR3 is CASSGQGSGANVLTF. As DNA, the CDR3 is TGTGCCAGCAGTGGACAGGGCTCTGGGGCCAACGTCCTGACTTTC. The gene calls are TRBV6-1 and TRBJ2-6, with 7 bases identical to TRBD1. This CDR3 spans 15 amino acids. Unmatched junction bases numbered 0, after V lost 4 bases and J lost 0 bases. Germline V gene data show CDR1 as MNHNS and CDR2 as SASEGT.

The genes are TRBV6-5 and TRBJ2-5; D is unclear. Trimming left V 7 bases short and J 5 bases short, with 8 bases between. Germline lookup yields CDR1 MNHEY and CDR2 SVGAGI. There are 11 residues in the CDR3. The CDR3 DNA reads as TGTGCCAGCACCTTTAAGGAGACCCAGTACTTC. This sequence encodes CASTFKETQYF.

This clone was seen a few times. In nucleotides, the CDR3 is TGCGCCAGCAGTGAGTTTGAGACACCTAACAACACCGGGGAGCTGTTTTTT. It translates to CASSEFETPNNTGELFF. The gene calls are TRBV10-1 and TRBJ2-2; D is undetermined. V gave up 1 base and J gave up 2 bases, with 14 bases separating them. This CDR3 has 17 residues. Germline CDR1 WNHNN, CDR2 SYGVQD (reference sequence).

The chain employs TRBV28 and TRBJ1-2; D not resolved. CDR1 MDHEN and CDR2 SYDVKM come from the germline V gene. Deletions cut 6 bases from V and 8 bases from J, with 13 bases between. This CDR3 contains 12 residues. The CDR3 DNA reads TGTGCCAGCAGGGGAGGCCCCTGGGGCTACACCTTC. Its protein is CASRGGPWGYTF.

The rearrangement uses TRBV6-6 and TRBJ1-2; the D gene is possibly TRBD1 (5 bases). The CDR3 totals 15 residues. The germline CDR1 and CDR2 sequences are MNHNY and SVGAGI (reference sequence). V lost 5 bases and J 5 bases, leaving 18 bases between the germline ends. CDR3 sequence: CASSEGRQREYGYTF. The CDR3 coding sequence is TGTGCCAGCAGTGAGGGGAGACAGAGAGAATATGGCTACACCTTC.

The rearrangement joins TRBV11-2 to TRBJ2-7; 7 bases line up with TRBD1. There are 12 residues in the CDR3. V was clipped by 5 bases and J by 6 bases; unmatched bases: 4. Germline CDR1 SGHAT, CDR2 FQNNGV. For the CDR3, the DNA is TGTGCCAGCAGCCCCAACAGGGGCGAGCAGTACTTC. Residues: CASSPNRGEQYF.

This chain joins TRBV29-1 and TRBJ1-2; no definite D call. The CDR3 totals 11 residues. The germline gives CDR1 SQVTM, CDR2 ANQGSEA. V was cut by 2 bases and J by 6 bases, with 7 bases left in between. The CDR3 here is CSVELAHGYTF. The CDR3 bases are TGCAGCGTTGAACTGGCGCATGGCTACACCTTC.

The chain links TRBV19 to TRBJ2-7; D is ambiguous. Germline lookup yields CDR1 LNHDA and CDR2 SQIVND (reference sequence). This CDR3 is built from 15 residues. Trimming cost V 6 bases and J 0 bases, with 15 bases left between them. The CDR3 here is CASRGTARNSYEQYF. Written as DNA, the CDR3 is TGTGCCAGTAGGGGCACCGCAAGGAACTCCTACGAGCAGTACTTC.

Only a few counts were recorded for this clone. This chain uses TRBV5-1 with TRBJ1-1; D gene uncertain. This CDR3 spans 13 amino acids. The V gene's germline CDR1 is SGHRS and CDR2 YFSETQ. With 5 bases removed from V and 4 bases from J, the gap between germline ends came to 12 bases. The CDR3 nucleotides read TGCGCCAGCAGTGAGCTAGAGGGCACTGAAGCTTTCTTT. Translating it yields CASSELEGTEAFF.

This chain uses TRBV10-1 with TRBJ2-7; 7 nucleotides align to TRBD1. CDR1 and CDR2 (germline): WNHNN, SYGVQD (reference sequence). V gave up 5 bases and J gave up 6 bases; unmatched junction bases: 4. The CDR3 is made up of 12 amino acids. The CDR3 DNA reads TGCGCCAGCAGTTCTAACAGGGGCGAGCAGTACTTC. It is translated as CASSSNRGEQYF.

V and J are TRBV19 and TRBJ1-2; D call uncertain. Germline values: CDR1 LNHDA, CDR2 SQIVND (reference sequence). The length of the CDR3 is 11 residues. The V end lost 8 bases, the J end lost 3 bases, and 7 bases lay between the germline ends. CDR3 DNA sequence: TGTGCCAGTTGGGAGGACTATGGCTACACCTTC. Encoded protein: CASWEDYGYTF.